This T cell receptor beta chain was found in a study of vaccination and CD4 T cells after COVID-19. At the level of the study: Overlapping peptides of the spike proteins of SARS-CoV-2, HCoV-NL63, HCoV-OC43 and HCoV-229E were used for cell stimulation. Study-wide points: Spike mono-reactive clones accounted for 304 of the 307 vaccine-specific clones found in convalescent patients.

Sequence data for DNA of cultured CD4+ T cells were generated by the Oncomine TCR Beta short-read assay. In TCRdb, the PCR reads were re-called with MiXCR into one record per CDR3 protein. The table records tens of thousands of distinct CDR3 sequences, over 60% of them present only once. Described treatment: approximately 9-day PBMC culture with coronavirus spike peptide pools or control peptides (ViraFEST assay). After expanding antigen-specific T cells with peptide pools, ViraFEST sequenced their TCRs. March to December 2020 was the span of positive PCR dates, which predated US Alpha, Beta and Delta variants. Concerning this clonotype: As yet, its antigen is unknown.

This clonotype was sampled from a human donor who had recovered from COVID-19. The sequenced sample consisted of CD4+ T cells from blood, cultured in vitro.

CDR3 residues: CASSLVSGGDEQFF. The CDR3 region has the DNA TGTGCCAGCAGTTTAGTGTCAGGGGGGGATGAGCAGTTCTTC. This chain uses TRBV27 with TRBJ2-1; D may be TRBD1 or TRBD2 (7 bases each). CDR3 length: 14 residues. V lost 2 bases and J 8 bases, leaving 13 bases between the germline ends. Germline values: CDR1 MNHEY, CDR2 SMNVEV (reference sequence).